This is a list of T cell receptor beta chains from one sample in a study of shared clonotypes between healthy human individuals. Sequencing used immunoSEQ multiplex PCR; TCRdb keeps in-frame clones, though not all of them. The table has 600,000 to 750,000 clones, around 72% seen once. The sequenced sample consisted of memory CD4+ T cells sorted from blood. The receptors originated from a woman aged 25 to 39 in good health. The CDR3 runs from the conserved cysteine through the conserved F or W. The order of the fields is D gene, J gene, V gene, CDR3 DNA, CDR3 protein. A D gene is named only where the DNA matches it firmly.

TRBD1	TRBJ1-1	TRBV7-2	TGTGCCAGCAGCTTAGCCGGGACAGGGACTGAAGCTTTCTTT	CASSLAGTGTEAFF
-	TRBJ2-2	TRBV5-4	TGTGCCAGCAGCGTGACCCTAGGTGGGTCCGGGGAGCTGTTTTTT	CASSVTLGGSGELFF
-	TRBJ2-7	TRBV27	TGTGCCAGCAAAAAATCCGGGGTACAGTACTTC	CASKKSGVQYF
TRBD1	TRBJ1-5	TRBV10-1	TGCGCCAGCATCCCCCGGGACAGGGGTTCGAGCAATCAGCCCCAGCATTTT	CASIPRDRGSSNQPQHF
-	TRBJ1-1	TRBV23-1	TGCGCCAGCAGCCAAAGGGCTGATTCCGGGAAGGACACTGAAGCTTTCTTT	CASSQRADSGKDTEAFF
-	TRBJ2-2	TRBV2	TGTGCCAGCACCTTGAGCACCGGGGAGCTGTTTTTT	CASTLSTGELFF
-	TRBJ2-5	TRBV29-1	TGCAGCGTTGAAGTCCCAGCAGGTCCAGAGACCCAGTACTTC	CSVEVPAGPETQYF
TRBD1	TRBJ2-6	TRBV28	TGTGCCAGCAGCACGACAGGGACGGGGGCCAACGTCCTGACTTTC	CASSTTGTGANVLTF
-	TRBJ2-1	TRBV7-3	TGTACCAGCAGCTCTCAGAACGACAATGAGCAGTTCTTC	CTSSSQNDNEQFF
TRBD1	TRBJ1-1	TRBV10-3	TGTGCCATCAGTGAGTTAGGGGGCTCCCGGGCTTTCTTT	CAISELGGSRAFF